This paragraph covers one TCR beta chain sequence. The data were obtained in a study of blood T cell repertoires in COVID-19. The wider study: COVID-19 samples collected from the United States, Italy and Spain covered acute and convalescent phases. T cells, B-cell-depleted T cells, or PBMCs provided the cDNA or gDNA that served as material.

V shed 5 bases and J shed 8 bases, with 15 bases lying between them. The CDR3 consists of 13 residues. Per the study methods: Amplification of reference gene primers provided the estimated nucleated cell counts. Here immunoSEQ multiplex PCR was the method, and the copy in TCRdb shows in-frame clones only, minus some. Clonal size and the V and J genes are those of that table, whereas D and trimming came from the DNA. The sample lists approximately 500,000 clones; 80% to 90% were seen once. V usage is TRBV12-3 or TRBV12-4 and J usage is TRBJ2-5; no reliable D call. Sequencing used peripheral blood. The clonotype was recovered from a human donor in a cohort sampled during active COVID-19. CDR3 loop: CASSLGGFLTQYF. DNA of the CDR3: TGTGCCAGCAGTCTCGGCGGCTTTTTAACCCAGTACTTC.